The 23 T cell receptor beta chains below all came from one sample that was sequenced in a study of blood T cell repertoires in COVID-19 (dated by TCRdb to the early 2020s). The library was made by the immunoSEQ multiplex PCR assay. TCRdb holds this immuneACCESS table with in-frame rearrangements only. Some clones are missing; in checked studies, unresolved V genes explain under half, and the rest has no known cause. The sample table contains about 150,000 clones; only one count was recorded for 80% to 90% of them. The ten largest make up more than 2% of the sample. Material for sequencing was peripheral blood. These receptors were taken from a woman in her sixties or seventies with acute or convalescent COVID-19.

This clone was found a few times. The chain uses TRBV20-1 and TRBJ1-2; no reliable D call. Germline CDR1 DFQATT, CDR2 SNEGSKA (reference sequence). This CDR3 contains 12 residues. V shed 3 bases and J shed 13 bases, with 18 bases lying between them. The CDR3 reads CSASNELRDRTF. The CDR3 DNA follows: TGCAGTGCTAGTAACGAGTTGCGAGATCGCACCTTC.

The gene calls are TRBV20-1 and TRBJ1-2; TRBD1 might be the D (6 bases). Deletions cut 6 bases from V and 6 bases from J, with 11 bases between. This CDR3 is built from 11 residues. Germline-derived CDR1 and CDR2 are DFQATT and SNEGSKA (reference sequence). The CDR3 loop is CSAYRVNGYTF. DNA of the CDR3: TGCAGTGCATACAGGGTTAATGGCTACACCTTC.

The chain links TRBV6-5 to TRBJ2-7, with 7 bases that match TRBD1. Germline V lookup: CDR1 MNHEY, CDR2 SVGAGI. J lost 1 base, V lost 5 bases, and 2 bases had no gene match. The CDR3 loop spans 13 amino acids. CDR3 in DNA: TGTGCCAGCAGTACACAGGGGTCCTACGAGCAGTACTTC. Residues: CASSTQGSYEQYF.

The CDR3 is CASSLGHYQPQHF. As DNA, the CDR3 is TGTGCCAGTAGTCTTGGACATTACCAGCCCCAGCATTTT. This chain joins TRBV19 and TRBJ1-5; perhaps TRBD1 as D (5 bases). Trimming stripped 5 bases from V and 7 bases from J, with 12 bases between. Germline CDR1 and CDR2: LNHDA and SQIVND (reference sequence). There are 13 residues in the CDR3. The variable domain in full, with the rest retrieved from reference TRBV19 and TRBJ1-5, is DGGITQSPKYLFRKEGQNVTLSCEQNLNHDAMYWYRQDPGQGLRLIYYSQIVNDFQKGDIAEGYSVSREKKESFPLTVTSAQKNPTAFYLCASSLGHYQPQHFGDGTRLSIL.

V gene TRBV7-9 combines with J gene TRBJ1-2; tentatively, D is TRBD1 (5 bases). Trimming stripped 1 base from V and 7 bases from J, with 10 bases between. Germline V lookup: CDR1 SEHNR, CDR2 FQNEAQ (reference sequence). The CDR3 totals 13 residues. The CDR3 spells CASSLDSRVGYTF. CDR3 bases: TGTGCCAGCAGCTTAGATTCCAGGGTTGGCTACACCTTC.

The chain employs TRBV28 and TRBJ1-1; D ambiguous. This CDR3 has 16 amino acids. CDR1 and CDR2 (germline): MDHEN, SYDVKM. Trimming removed 4 bases from V and 1 base from J, with 16 bases in between. This CDR3 is CASSSSITPGNTEAFF. The CDR3 DNA is TGTGCCAGCAGTTCGTCCATCACCCCAGGGAACACTGAAGCTTTCTTT.

The rearrangement links TRBV5-4 to TRBJ1-2, with D uncertain. The CDR3 is 12 amino acids. CDR1 is SGHNT, CDR2 YYREEE, per germline (reference sequence). V lost 3 bases to trimming and J lost 3 bases, with 6 bases between them. Here the CDR3 DNA reads TGTGCCAGCAGCTCTAATTACTATGGCTACACCTTC. Protein sequence: CASSSNYYGYTF.

For this clone: The junction departs from germline at one end; a sequencing error may be responsible. The sample has other DNA sequences that encode this CDR3 too. This rearrangement joins TRBV9 to TRBJ2-5; 9 bases match TRBD2. The CDR3 loop spans 17 amino acids. CDR1 SGDLS and CDR2 YYNGEE come from the germline V gene. The CDR3: CARSVRGRGGAQETQYF. DNA for the CDR3: TGTGCCCGCAGCGTAAGGGGGCGCGGGGGGGCCCAAGAGACCCAGTACTTC.

This clone showed up just once. J is TRBJ1-3 and V is TRBV5-5; D not certain. The V gene lost 0 bases and the J gene lost 4 bases, with 8 bases spanning the gap. This CDR3 has 14 residues. Germline V CDR1 and CDR2: SGHKS, YYEKEE (reference sequence). DNA for the CDR3: TGTGCCAGCAGCTTGGGAATAGTCGGAAACACCATATATTTT. Translating gives CASSLGIVGNTIYF.

The DNA for the CDR3 is TGTGCCAGCAGTTTTGCCGGGGTCGGGTATGGCTACACCTTC. Amino acid sequence: CASSFAGVGYGYTF. The chain recombines TRBV27 with TRBJ1-2; D is unresolved. The CDR3 length is 14 residues. Between the trimmed V and J ends, which lost 3 bases and 5 bases, there was a span of 13 bases. CDR1 is MNHEY and CDR2 is SMNVEV in the germline V gene (reference sequence).

The chain uses TRBV7-2 and TRBJ2-1, with 9 bases identical to TRBD2. Trimming cost V 2 bases and J 9 bases; bases outside gene matches: 8. This CDR3 comprises 15 residues. Germline V gene lookup returns CDR1 SGHTA and CDR2 FQGNSA. CDR3 protein: CASSLISGGRGEQFF. DNA for the CDR3: TGTGCCAGCAGCTTAATTAGCGGGGGCAGAGGTGAGCAGTTCTTC.

The chain links TRBV3-1 (or the pseudogene TRBV3-2) to TRBJ1-1, with a tentative D call TRBD1 (5 bases). This CDR3 has 12 residues. Per germline, CDR1 LGHDT and CDR2 YNNKEL (reference sequence). Trimming cost V 4 bases and J 7 bases, with 10 bases left between them. The CDR3 reads CASSRSGNEAFF. DNA of the CDR3: TGTGCCAGCAGCCGGTCAGGGAATGAAGCTTTCTTT.

The chain uses TRBV11-1 and TRBJ1-1; D is possibly TRBD1 (6 bases). Germline values: CDR1 SGHAT, CDR2 FQDESV (reference sequence). This CDR3 is built from 13 residues. V lost 5 bases to trimming and J lost 5 bases, with 12 bases between them. For the CDR3, the DNA is TGTGCCAGCAGCGGCAGGGGAGGGACTGAAGCTTTCTTT. This gives the protein CASSGRGGTEAFF.

The chain recombines TRBV3-1 (or the pseudogene TRBV3-2) with TRBJ2-5, with D possibly being TRBD1 (5 bases). The CDR3 is made up of 17 amino acids. Trimming left V 4 bases short and J 2 bases short, with 20 bases between. Germline CDR1 and CDR2: LGHDT and YNNKEL (reference sequence). CDR3 sequence reads: CASSPPLGRGNQETQYF. For the CDR3, the DNA is TGTGCCAGCAGCCCCCCTCTGGGAAGGGGTAATCAAGAGACCCAGTACTTC.

The chain joins TRBV27 to TRBJ1-2; D is perhaps TRBD1 (5 bases). The V end was cut by 0 bases, the J end by 8 bases, with 13 bases between. Germline CDR1 MNHEY, CDR2 SMNVEV (reference sequence). This CDR3 contains 14 residues. CDR3 protein: CASSLSMGRGGYTF. The CDR3 DNA reads TGTGCCAGCAGTTTATCGATGGGGCGGGGAGGCTACACCTTC.

V is TRBV27 and J is TRBJ2-1; unclear D gene. This CDR3 comprises 12 residues. Germline V gene lookup returns CDR1 MNHEY and CDR2 SMNVEV (reference sequence). The ends were cut back, 11 bases at V and 4 bases at J, with 12 bases in the middle. The CDR3 bases are TGTGCCTCATCTGGGCAGTACAATGAGCAGTTCTTC. It encodes CASSGQYNEQFF.

The chain employs TRBV19 and TRBJ1-2, with D maybe TRBD1 (6 bases). The CDR3 extends over 15 amino acids. Looked up from germline, CDR1 is LNHDA and CDR2 is SQIVND (reference sequence). The V gene lost 6 bases and the J gene lost 12 bases, with 26 bases spanning the gap. The CDR3 coding sequence is TGTGCCAGTAGACGAACCCATCAACAGGGACCTGGGGACACCTTC. This sequence encodes CASRRTHQQGPGDTF.

The rearrangement uses TRBV28 and TRBJ1-3; D is ambiguous. V gave up 7 bases and J gave up 0 bases, with 13 bases separating them. CDR1 and CDR2 (germline): MDHEN, SYDVKM. This CDR3 comprises 15 residues. CDR3 sequence reads: CASINSASSGNTIYF. DNA of the CDR3: TGTGCCAGCATCAACTCGGCTAGCTCTGGAAACACCATATATTTT.

V gene TRBV18 combines with J gene TRBJ1-3; D gene unclear. The V gene lost 3 bases and the J gene lost 0 bases, with 9 bases spanning the gap. The CDR3 spans 15 residues. Germline V gene sequence: CDR1 KGHSH, CDR2 LQKENI. The CDR3 nucleotides are TGTGCCAGCTCACCGCGCGAGGTCTCTGGAAACACCATATATTTT. It translates to CASSPREVSGNTIYF.

This chain uses TRBV24-1 with TRBJ2-1; 7 bases agree with TRBD2. The junction had 9 bases not matched to a gene; V was cut back by 12 bases and J by 5 bases. This CDR3 has 13 amino acids. Germline V gene lookup returns CDR1 KGHDR and CDR2 SFDVKD. Here the CDR3 reads CASRGGLDNEQFF. The CDR3 DNA sequence: TGTGCCTCTCGGGGAGGGTTAGACAATGAGCAGTTCTTC.

This rearrangement joins TRBV4-2 to TRBJ2-2; D is unclear. The CDR3 runs to 13 residues. Germline V CDR1 and CDR2: LGHNA, YNFKEQ. Trimming pared 1 base from V and 9 bases from J, leaving 9 bases between. Written as DNA, the CDR3 is TGTGCCAGCAGCCAAGTGTCCGTCCGGGAGCTGTTTTTT. Protein product: CASSQVSVRELFF.

Only one count was recorded for this clone. This sequence joins TRBV7-2 and TRBJ2-1; D is unresolved. Trimming shortened V by 0 bases and J by 5 bases, and 11 bases separated the two germline ends. Per the germline V gene, CDR1 is SGHTA and CDR2 is FQGNSA. The CDR3 runs 15 residues. Written as DNA, the CDR3 is TGTGCCAGCAGCTTAGCGTCGGGTTCCCACAATGAGCAGTTCTTC. Its protein product is CASSLASGSHNEQFF.

The DNA for the CDR3 is TGTGCCAGCAGCGCGGTCGGGTCAGCATACACCTTC. Its protein is CASSAVGSAYTF. The V call is TRBV3-1 (or the pseudogene TRBV3-2), the J call TRBJ1-2; D call uncertain. The germline gives CDR1 LGHDT, CDR2 YNNKEL (reference sequence). CDR3 size: 12 residues. The ends were cut back, 5 bases at V and 11 bases at J, with 15 bases in the middle.